The rows below give T cell receptor beta chains drawn from one sample of a study of human T cells and chemical hapten exposure. TCRdb used MiXCR to reprocess the RACE reads, holding one entry per CDR3 protein. The sample gives around 74,000 distinct CDR3 sequences, around 30% of which show up once; about 8.9% is in the top ten. Material: whole blood, obtained in connection with sensitization to the hapten diphenylcyclopropenone (DPC). These TCRs come from a man aged 40-49 years with alopecia areata. Some clones in this sample may be carry-over from other donors' samples. Both conserved end residues are part of each CDR3. The order of the fields is D gene, clone size, V gene, J gene, CDR3 protein, CDR3 DNA. D genes are given only for firm matches. Where a row states a size, it is once, few, many or the class of an expanded clone; other rows omit it.

d_gene: TRBD2
abundance: few
v_gene: TRBV11-2
j_gene: TRBJ2-7
CDR3aa: CASSIGTSGAYEQYF
CDR3nt: TGTGCCAGCAGCATCGGGACTAGCGGAGCCTACGAGCAGTACTTC

d_gene: .
abundance: .
v_gene: TRBV24-1
j_gene: TRBJ2-3
CDR3aa: CATSDLDSTDTQYF
CDR3nt: TGTGCCACCAGTGACCTGGACAGCACAGATACGCAGTATTTT

d_gene: .
abundance: .
v_gene: TRBV18
j_gene: TRBJ2-3
CDR3aa: CASSPPGSPSTDTQYF
CDR3nt: TGTGCCAGCTCACCACCGGGCAGCCCTAGCACAGATACGCAGTATTTT

d_gene: TRBD2
abundance: few
v_gene: TRBV7-2
j_gene: TRBJ2-7
CDR3aa: CASSPQAGKAYEQYF
CDR3nt: TGTGCCAGCAGCCCCCAAGCGGGAAAGGCCTACGAGCAGTACTTC

d_gene: TRBD1
abundance: .
v_gene: TRBV25-1
j_gene: TRBJ2-7
CDR3aa: CASRDTGTGAYEQYF
CDR3nt: TGTGCCAGCAGGGACACCGGGACAGGGGCCTACGAGCAGTACTTC

d_gene: .
abundance: .
v_gene: TRBV5-5
j_gene: TRBJ2-2
CDR3aa: CASSLFPAGNTGELFF
CDR3nt: TGTGCCAGCAGCTTGTTTCCCGCTGGGAACACCGGGGAGCTGTTTTTT

d_gene: TRBD2
abundance: .
v_gene: TRBV6-2/TRBV6-3
j_gene: TRBJ2-7
CDR3aa: CASSTLAGGPTYEQYF
CDR3nt: TGTGCCAGCAGTACATTAGCGGGAGGTCCCACCTACGAGCAGTACTTC

d_gene: TRBD2
abundance: few
v_gene: TRBV28
j_gene: TRBJ2-4
CDR3aa: CASSIGGLAGKNIQYF
CDR3nt: TGTGCCAGCAGTATCGGAGGACTAGCGGGTAAAAACATTCAGTACTTC

d_gene: .
abundance: .
v_gene: TRBV7-2
j_gene: TRBJ1-2
CDR3aa: CASVRDSPTSTYGYTF
CDR3nt: TGTGCCAGCGTCCGGGACTCACCAACCTCCACCTATGGCTACACCTTC

d_gene: .
abundance: .
v_gene: TRBV6-5
j_gene: TRBJ2-1
CDR3aa: CASSRQQLNEQFF
CDR3nt: TGTGCCAGCAGCAGACAGCAACTCAATGAGCAGTTCTTC

d_gene: .
abundance: .
v_gene: TRBV20-1
j_gene: TRBJ2-5
CDR3aa: CSAHLRGVQETQYF
CDR3nt: TGCAGTGCCCACCTGAGGGGGGTCCAAGAGACCCAGTACTTC

d_gene: .
abundance: few
v_gene: TRBV24-1
j_gene: TRBJ1-5
CDR3aa: CATSDAGEGSNQPQHF
CDR3nt: TGTGCCACCAGTGACGCCGGGGAGGGCAGCAATCAGCCCCAGCATTTT

d_gene: .
abundance: few
v_gene: TRBV4-2
j_gene: TRBJ2-7
CDR3aa: CASSQEAAHEQYF
CDR3nt: TGTGCCAGCAGCCAAGAGGCTGCGCACGAGCAGTACTTC

d_gene: .
abundance: .
v_gene: TRBV12-5
j_gene: TRBJ2-6
CDR3aa: CASGLDGSSGANVLTF
CDR3nt: TGTGCTAGTGGTTTGGACGGATCCTCTGGGGCCAACGTCCTGACTTTC

d_gene: .
abundance: .
v_gene: TRBV20-1
j_gene: TRBJ1-6
CDR3aa: CSARKTADSPLHF
CDR3nt: TGCAGTGCTAGGAAGACAGCGGATTCACCCCTCCACTTT

d_gene: .
abundance: few
v_gene: TRBV11-1
j_gene: TRBJ2-3
CDR3aa: CASGSGTDTQYF
CDR3nt: TGTGCCAGCGGATCAGGCACAGATACGCAGTATTTT

d_gene: TRBD1
abundance: .
v_gene: TRBV7-9
j_gene: TRBJ2-7
CDR3aa: CASSFPDRGEQYF
CDR3nt: TGTGCCAGCAGCTTCCCGGACAGGGGCGAGCAGTACTTC

d_gene: .
abundance: .
v_gene: TRBV27
j_gene: TRBJ1-5
CDR3aa: CASSLLGHQPQHF
CDR3nt: TGTGCCAGCAGTTTATTGGGTCATCAGCCCCAGCATTTT

d_gene: .
abundance: .
v_gene: TRBV30
j_gene: TRBJ2-3
CDR3aa: CAWSVSDTQYF
CDR3nt: TGTGCCTGGAGTGTATCCGATACGCAGTATTTT

d_gene: TRBD1
abundance: .
v_gene: TRBV7-6
j_gene: TRBJ1-6
CDR3aa: CASSPARGSSPLHF
CDR3nt: TGTGCCAGCAGCCCTGCCAGGGGGAGTTCACCCCTCCACTTT

d_gene: .
abundance: .
v_gene: TRBV4-2
j_gene: TRBJ2-5
CDR3aa: CASSQDRTTGGSQYF
CDR3nt: TGTGCCAGCAGCCAAGATCGTACGACCGGCGGAAGCCAGTACTTC

d_gene: .
abundance: .
v_gene: TRBV5-4
j_gene: TRBJ1-2
CDR3aa: CASSAKGVAGRGYTF
CDR3nt: TGTGCCAGCAGCGCAAAGGGGGTTGCGGGGAGAGGCTACACCTTC

d_gene: .
abundance: .
v_gene: TRBV20-1
j_gene: TRBJ2-3
CDR3aa: CSARPGASRMDTQYF
CDR3nt: TGCAGTGCTAGACCGGGGGCTTCTCGTATGGATACGCAGTATTTT

d_gene: TRBD2
abundance: .
v_gene: TRBV12-3/TRBV12-4
j_gene: TRBJ2-1
CDR3aa: CASSLRTSGRALNEQFF
CDR3nt: TGTGCCAGCAGTTTAAGGACTAGCGGGAGGGCCCTCAATGAGCAGTTCTTC

d_gene: TRBD1
abundance: few
v_gene: TRBV2
j_gene: TRBJ1-4
CDR3aa: CASSGQGLVEKLFF
CDR3nt: TGTGCCAGCAGTGGACAGGGTCTCGTCGAAAAACTGTTTTTT

d_gene: .
abundance: few
v_gene: TRBV7-9
j_gene: TRBJ2-7
CDR3aa: CASSPSTRQISGYEQYF
CDR3nt: TGTGCCAGCAGTCCGAGTACGAGGCAGATTTCGGGTTACGAGCAGTACTTC

d_gene: .
abundance: .
v_gene: TRBV3-1
j_gene: TRBJ2-1
CDR3aa: CASTGQGTNEQFF
CDR3nt: TGTGCCAGCACCGGGCAGGGGACGAATGAGCAGTTCTTC

d_gene: .
abundance: .
v_gene: TRBV5-6
j_gene: TRBJ2-1
CDR3aa: CASSYAGSNEQFF
CDR3nt: TGTGCCAGCAGCTATGCCGGGTCCAATGAGCAGTTCTTC

d_gene: .
abundance: .
v_gene: TRBV6-5
j_gene: TRBJ1-5
CDR3aa: CASSYSLSSDQPQHF
CDR3nt: TGTGCCAGCAGTTACTCCTTAAGCAGCGATCAGCCCCAGCATTTT

d_gene: .
abundance: .
v_gene: TRBV7-8
j_gene: TRBJ1-1
CDR3aa: CASSATNPNTEAFF
CDR3nt: TGTGCCAGCAGCGCCACAAATCCGAACACTGAAGCTTTCTTT

d_gene: .
abundance: .
v_gene: TRBV4-2
j_gene: TRBJ2-1
CDR3aa: CASSPPGPGNEQFF
CDR3nt: TGTGCCAGCAGCCCTCCGGGCCCTGGCAATGAGCAGTTCTTC

d_gene: .
abundance: .
v_gene: TRBV7-9
j_gene: TRBJ2-3
CDR3aa: CASSFGLAGSDTQYF
CDR3nt: TGTGCCAGCAGCTTCGGACTGGCGGGCTCAGATACGCAGTATTTT

d_gene: .
abundance: .
v_gene: TRBV19
j_gene: TRBJ1-5
CDR3aa: CASSSHLDQPQHF
CDR3nt: TGTGCCAGTAGTAGCCACCTCGATCAGCCCCAGCATTTT

d_gene: .
abundance: .
v_gene: TRBV7-8
j_gene: TRBJ2-1
CDR3aa: CASSPLADRISSYNEQFF
CDR3nt: TGTGCCAGCAGCCCCCTCGCAGATCGAATTAGCTCCTACAATGAGCAGTTCTTC

d_gene: TRBD2
abundance: few
v_gene: TRBV13
j_gene: TRBJ2-1
CDR3aa: CASTLAGTSGGLYNEQFF
CDR3nt: TGTGCCAGCACCTTAGCTGGGACTAGCGGGGGGCTATACAATGAGCAGTTCTTC

d_gene: .
abundance: few
v_gene: TRBV20-1
j_gene: TRBJ1-1
CDR3aa: CSPSHTEAFF
CDR3nt: TGCAGTCCTTCACACACTGAAGCTTTCTTT

d_gene: .
abundance: .
v_gene: TRBV18
j_gene: TRBJ2-5
CDR3aa: CASSPTGRVQETQYF
CDR3nt: TGTGCCAGCTCGCCGACGGGCAGGGTCCAAGAGACCCAGTACTTC

d_gene: .
abundance: few
v_gene: TRBV7-2
j_gene: TRBJ2-7
CDR3aa: CASSLVEELEQYF
CDR3nt: TGTGCCAGCAGCTTAGTTGAGGAGCTCGAGCAGTACTTC

d_gene: .
abundance: few
v_gene: TRBV6-1
j_gene: TRBJ1-5
CDR3aa: CASSFWKPRPDQPQHF
CDR3nt: TGTGCCAGCAGTTTTTGGAAACCCCGTCCGGATCAGCCCCAGCATTTT

d_gene: TRBD1
abundance: once
v_gene: TRBV27
j_gene: TRBJ2-7
CDR3aa: CASSPGGATLEQYF
CDR3nt: TGTGCCAGCAGTCCAGGGGGCGCGACCCTCGAGCAGTACTTC

d_gene: .
abundance: few
v_gene: TRBV25-1
j_gene: TRBJ2-1
CDR3aa: CASSDTGGRSWSEQFF
CDR3nt: TGTGCCAGCAGTGATACCGGGGGGCGCAGTTGGAGTGAGCAGTTCTTC

d_gene: .
abundance: once
v_gene: TRBV5-1
j_gene: TRBJ2-3
CDR3aa: CASSFTPGFDDTQYF
CDR3nt: TGCGCCAGCAGCTTTACACCTGGGTTCGACGATACGCAGTATTTT

d_gene: TRBD2
abundance: few
v_gene: TRBV7-2
j_gene: TRBJ2-3
CDR3aa: CASSLASGTDTQYF
CDR3nt: TGTGCCAGCAGCTTAGCTAGCGGGACAGATACGCAGTATTTT

d_gene: .
abundance: .
v_gene: TRBV29-1
j_gene: TRBJ2-5
CDR3aa: CSVDSGQETQYF
CDR3nt: TGCAGCGTCGACAGCGGCCAAGAGACCCAGTACTTC

d_gene: .
abundance: few
v_gene: TRBV27
j_gene: TRBJ1-2
CDR3aa: CASGGLDNKYGYTF
CDR3nt: TGTGCCAGCGGGGGGTTAGACAACAAGTATGGCTACACCTTC

d_gene: TRBD2
abundance: .
v_gene: TRBV2
j_gene: TRBJ2-7
CDR3aa: CASKGGSGSAPNYEQYF
CDR3nt: TGTGCCAGCAAGGGGGGGAGCGGGAGTGCTCCAAACTACGAGCAGTACTTC

d_gene: .
abundance: few
v_gene: TRBV7-9
j_gene: TRBJ2-3
CDR3aa: CASSSPRDHTQYF
CDR3nt: TGTGCCAGCAGCTCGCCCCGGGATCATACGCAGTATTTT

d_gene: .
abundance: few
v_gene: TRBV7-3
j_gene: TRBJ2-3
CDR3aa: CASSLRPSPDTQYF
CDR3nt: TGTGCCAGCAGCTTAAGGCCTAGCCCAGATACGCAGTATTTT

d_gene: .
abundance: few
v_gene: TRBV28
j_gene: TRBJ2-5
CDR3aa: CASSAPRGSSETQYF
CDR3nt: TGTGCCAGCAGTGCCCCCAGGGGTTCTTCAGAGACCCAGTACTTC

d_gene: .
abundance: few
v_gene: TRBV25-1
j_gene: TRBJ1-5
CDR3aa: CASSDRNSNQPQHF
CDR3nt: TGTGCCAGCAGTGACCGTAATAGCAATCAGCCCCAGCATTTT

d_gene: TRBD2
abundance: .
v_gene: TRBV5-1
j_gene: TRBJ2-5
CDR3aa: CASSLGWGGKRRQETQYF
CDR3nt: TGCGCCAGCAGCTTGGGGTGGGGGGGGAAACGAAGACAAGAGACCCAGTACTTC

d_gene: TRBD1
abundance: few
v_gene: TRBV7-3
j_gene: TRBJ1-6
CDR3aa: CASSLTSGGYSPLHF
CDR3nt: TGTGCCAGCAGCTTAACGTCAGGGGGGTATTCACCCCTCCACTTT

d_gene: .
abundance: .
v_gene: TRBV9
j_gene: TRBJ2-1
CDR3aa: CASSVGGYEQFF
CDR3nt: TGTGCCAGCAGCGTAGGAGGGTACGAGCAGTTCTTC